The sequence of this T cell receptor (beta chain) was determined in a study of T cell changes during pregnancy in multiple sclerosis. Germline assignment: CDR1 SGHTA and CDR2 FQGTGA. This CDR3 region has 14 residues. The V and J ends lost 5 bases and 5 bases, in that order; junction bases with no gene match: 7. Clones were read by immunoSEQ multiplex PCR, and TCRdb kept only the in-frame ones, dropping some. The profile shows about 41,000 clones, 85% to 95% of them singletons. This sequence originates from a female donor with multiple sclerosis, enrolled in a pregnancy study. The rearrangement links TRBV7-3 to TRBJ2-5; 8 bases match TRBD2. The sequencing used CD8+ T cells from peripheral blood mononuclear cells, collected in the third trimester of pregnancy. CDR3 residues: CASSLGTSEETQYF. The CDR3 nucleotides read TGTGCCAGCAGCCTCGGGACTAGTGAGGAGACCCAGTACTTC.